Detailed here is one T cell receptor (beta chain). What it binds is not known. The data are from a study of cytomegalovirus exposure and HLA in healthy donors. Overall study: Samples from HLA-typed donors yielded about 85 million unique TCRs in an early data release. Within the Caucasian-associated ancestry cluster were 65% to 85% of the approximately 390 genotyped donors. Study results and limitations: Rarity marked most TCR sequences, yet some public TCRs occurred in many donors.

The CDR3 runs to 15 residues. Germline values: CDR1 MGHRA, CDR2 YSYEKL. V dropped 1 base and J dropped 3 bases, with 10 bases sitting between them. Primers included in the PCR were 60 Vbeta and 13 Jbeta primers. Authors' data handling: Among the unique TCR beta chains that a later analysis counted, about 79 million in all, 10 million to 11 million were shared. Repertoires were generated with immunoSEQ multiplex PCR, while TCRdb's copy carries only in-frame clones and drops some. V, J and clone size derive from that table, while D and trimming were established from the DNA sequence. The sample comprises more than 150,000 clones, about four fifths of which are singletons, and roughly 2.6% rests with the top ten.

Sequences were obtained from PBMCs. The chain carries TRBV4-1 and TRBJ1-3, with D unclear. The TCR sequence derives from a woman in her forties or fifties in good health and CMV-seropositive. The CDR3 protein is CASSQVNGFGNTIYF. The CDR3 nucleotides read TGCGCCAGCAGCCAAGTGAACGGGTTTGGAAACACCATATATTTT.